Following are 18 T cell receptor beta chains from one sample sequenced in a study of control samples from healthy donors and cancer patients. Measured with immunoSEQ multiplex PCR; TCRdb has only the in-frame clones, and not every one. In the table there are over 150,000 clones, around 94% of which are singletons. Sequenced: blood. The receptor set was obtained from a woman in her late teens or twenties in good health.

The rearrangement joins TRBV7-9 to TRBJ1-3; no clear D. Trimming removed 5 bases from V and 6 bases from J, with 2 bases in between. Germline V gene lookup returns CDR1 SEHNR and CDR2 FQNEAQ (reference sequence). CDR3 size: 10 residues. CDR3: CASSQNTIYF. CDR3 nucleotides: TGTGCCAGCAGCCAAAACACCATATATTTT.

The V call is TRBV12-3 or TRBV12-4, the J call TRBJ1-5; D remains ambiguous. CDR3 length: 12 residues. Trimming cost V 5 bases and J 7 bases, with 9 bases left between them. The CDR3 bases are TGTGCCAGCAGTCTCTACGAACAGCCCCAGCATTTT. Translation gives CASSLYEQPQHF.

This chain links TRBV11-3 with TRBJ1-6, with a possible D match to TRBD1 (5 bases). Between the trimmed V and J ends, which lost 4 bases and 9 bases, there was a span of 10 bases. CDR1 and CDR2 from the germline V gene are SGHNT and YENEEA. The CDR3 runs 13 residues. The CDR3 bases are TGTGCCAGCAGCTCCCGGGACCTTTCACCCCTCCACTTT. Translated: CASSSRDLSPLHF.

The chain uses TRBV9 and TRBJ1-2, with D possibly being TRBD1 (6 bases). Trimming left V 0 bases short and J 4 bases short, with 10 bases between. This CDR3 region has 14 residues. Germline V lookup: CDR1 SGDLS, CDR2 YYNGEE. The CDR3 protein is CASSVDTGTYGYTF. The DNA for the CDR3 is TGTGCCAGCAGCGTAGACACAGGGACCTATGGCTACACCTTC.

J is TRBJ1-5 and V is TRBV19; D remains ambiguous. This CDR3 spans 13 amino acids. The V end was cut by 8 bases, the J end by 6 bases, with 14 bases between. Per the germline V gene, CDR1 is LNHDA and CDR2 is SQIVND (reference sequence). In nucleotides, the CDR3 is TGTGCCAGTCAAGGGAGGTCCACTCAGCCCCAGCATTTT. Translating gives CASQGRSTQPQHF.

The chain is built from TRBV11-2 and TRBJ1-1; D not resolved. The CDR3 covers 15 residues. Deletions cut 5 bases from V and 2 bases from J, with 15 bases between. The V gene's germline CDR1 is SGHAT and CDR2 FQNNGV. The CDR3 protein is CASSPRIQSNTEAFF. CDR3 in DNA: TGTGCCAGCAGCCCCCGCATACAGAGTAACACTGAAGCTTTCTTT.

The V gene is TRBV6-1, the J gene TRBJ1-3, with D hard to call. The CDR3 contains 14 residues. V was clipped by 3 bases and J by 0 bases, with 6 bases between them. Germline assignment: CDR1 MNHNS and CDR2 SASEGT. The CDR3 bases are TGTGCCAGCAGTGAGACTATCTCTGGAAACACCATATATTTT. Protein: CASSETISGNTIYF.

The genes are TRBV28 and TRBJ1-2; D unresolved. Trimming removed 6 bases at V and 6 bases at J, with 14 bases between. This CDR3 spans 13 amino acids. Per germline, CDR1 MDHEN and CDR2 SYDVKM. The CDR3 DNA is TGTGCCAGCAGCCGGGATACCCAGGATGGCTACACCTTC. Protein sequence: CASSRDTQDGYTF.

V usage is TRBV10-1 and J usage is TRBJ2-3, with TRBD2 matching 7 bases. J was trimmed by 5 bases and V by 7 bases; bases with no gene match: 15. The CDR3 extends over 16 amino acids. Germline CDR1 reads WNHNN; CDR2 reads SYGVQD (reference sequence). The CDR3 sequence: CASKSGTAGGEDTQYF. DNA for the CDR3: TGCGCCAGCAAGAGCGGGACGGCCGGAGGTGAAGATACGCAGTATTTT.

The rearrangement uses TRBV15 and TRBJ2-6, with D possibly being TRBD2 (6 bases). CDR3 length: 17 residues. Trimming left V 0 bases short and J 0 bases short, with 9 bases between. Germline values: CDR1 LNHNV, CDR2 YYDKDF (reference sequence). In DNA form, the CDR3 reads TGTGCCACCAGCAGAGACCGGCGGGGCTCTGGGGCCAACGTCCTGACTTTC. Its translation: CATSRDRRGSGANVLTF.

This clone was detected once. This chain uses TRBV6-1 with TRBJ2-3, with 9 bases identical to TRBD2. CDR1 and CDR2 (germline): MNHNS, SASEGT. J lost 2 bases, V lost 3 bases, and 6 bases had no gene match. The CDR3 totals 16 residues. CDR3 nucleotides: TGTGCCAGCAGTGAGAAGGAGCGGGGGGCCACAGATACGCAGTATTTT. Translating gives CASSEKERGATDTQYF.

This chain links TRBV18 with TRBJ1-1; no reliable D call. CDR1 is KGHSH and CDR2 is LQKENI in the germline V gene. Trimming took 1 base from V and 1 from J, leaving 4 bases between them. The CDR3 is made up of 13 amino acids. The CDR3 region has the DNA TGTGCCAGCTCACCACGACAGAACACTGAAGCTTTCTTT. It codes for CASSPRQNTEAFF.

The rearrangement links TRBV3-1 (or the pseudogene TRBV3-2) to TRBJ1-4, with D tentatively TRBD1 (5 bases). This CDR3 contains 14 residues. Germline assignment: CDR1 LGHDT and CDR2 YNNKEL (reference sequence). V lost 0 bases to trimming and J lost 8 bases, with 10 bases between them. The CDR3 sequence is CASSQDGAEEKLFF. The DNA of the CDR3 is TGTGCCAGCAGCCAAGATGGGGCGGAAGAAAAACTGTTTTTT.

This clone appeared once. Here the CDR3 reads CASSLSGGQNTEAFF. CDR3 nucleotides: TGTGCCAGCAGTTTATCCGGGGGCCAGAACACTGAAGCTTTCTTT. The gene calls are TRBV28 and TRBJ1-1, with D possibly matching TRBD1 (6 bases). Germline CDR1 and CDR2: MDHEN and SYDVKM. V dropped 1 base and J dropped 1 base, with 10 bases sitting between them. CDR3 length: 15 residues.

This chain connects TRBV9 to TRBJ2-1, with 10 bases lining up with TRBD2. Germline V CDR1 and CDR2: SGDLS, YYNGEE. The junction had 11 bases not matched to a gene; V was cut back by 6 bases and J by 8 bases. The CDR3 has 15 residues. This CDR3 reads CASKGRAGGPDEQFF. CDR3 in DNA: TGTGCCAGCAAGGGGAGAGCGGGAGGGCCGGATGAGCAGTTCTTC. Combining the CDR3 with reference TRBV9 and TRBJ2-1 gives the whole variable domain DSGVTQTPKHLITATGQRVTLRCSPRSGDLSVYWYQQSLDQGLQFLIQYYNGEERAKGNILERFSAQQFPDLHSELNLSSLELGDSALYFCASKGRAGGPDEQFFGPGTRLTVL.

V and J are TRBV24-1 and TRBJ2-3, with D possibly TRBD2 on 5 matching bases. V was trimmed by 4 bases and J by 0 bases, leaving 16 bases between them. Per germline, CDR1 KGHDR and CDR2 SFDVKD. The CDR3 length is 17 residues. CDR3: CATSDRNLAPSTDTQYF. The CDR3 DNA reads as TGTGCCACCAGTGACCGGAATCTAGCCCCCAGCACAGATACGCAGTATTTT.

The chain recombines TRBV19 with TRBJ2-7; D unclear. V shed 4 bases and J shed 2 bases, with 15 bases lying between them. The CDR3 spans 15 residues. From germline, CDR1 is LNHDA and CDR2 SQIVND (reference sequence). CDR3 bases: TGTGCCAGTAGTAGGGCCAGCCAACTACCCTACGAGCAGTACTTC. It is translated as CASSRASQLPYEQYF. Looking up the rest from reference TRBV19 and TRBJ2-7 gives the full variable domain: DGGITQSPKYLFRKEGQNVTLSCEQNLNHDAMYWYRQDPGQGLRLIYYSQIVNDFQKGDIAEGYSVSREKKESFPLTVTSAQKNPTAFYLCASSRASQLPYEQYFGPGTRLTVT.

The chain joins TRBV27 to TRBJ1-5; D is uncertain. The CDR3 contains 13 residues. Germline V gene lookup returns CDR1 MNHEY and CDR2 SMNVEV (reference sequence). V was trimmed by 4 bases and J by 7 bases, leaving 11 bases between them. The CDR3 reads CASSSYQSQPQHF. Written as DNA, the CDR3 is TGTGCCAGCAGTTCCTATCAATCCCAGCCCCAGCATTTT.